The 10 T cell receptor beta chains below come from one sample, sequenced in a study of shared clonotypes between healthy human individuals. Clones were read by immunoSEQ multiplex PCR, and TCRdb kept only the in-frame ones, dropping some. Of around 600,000 clones in the sample, about 98% are singletons; the top ten hold 0.3%. Positively selected for CCR7, the CD45RO-negative cells used as naive CD8 cells excluded terminally differentiated effector memory CD45RA+ cells. The sample comprised naive CD8+ T cells sorted from blood. The receptors here all came from a man younger than 40 in good health.

The genes are TRBV7-9 and TRBJ2-7; 7 positions agree with TRBD1. Germline loops: CDR1 SEHNR, CDR2 FQNEAQ (reference sequence). After removal of 4 bases from V and 0 bases from J, the junction contained 12 bases not matched to a gene. The CDR3 runs 17 residues. Here the CDR3 reads CASSSRDSRSTSYEQYF. The CDR3 nucleotides are TGTGCCAGCAGCTCCCGGGACAGCCGCTCCACCTCCTACGAGCAGTACTTC.

V and J are TRBV7-2 and TRBJ1-2; D not certain. V lost 4 bases to trimming and J lost 4 bases, with 19 bases between them. This CDR3 has 16 amino acids. Per germline, CDR1 SGHTA and CDR2 FQGNSA. The CDR3 spells CASSSTDGEDIYGYTF. CDR3 in DNA: TGTGCCAGCAGCTCAACGGACGGGGAAGATATCTATGGCTACACCTTC.

The chain recombines TRBV11-2 with TRBJ1-4; 9 bases are a match to TRBD1. From germline, CDR1 is SGHAT and CDR2 FQNNGV. The CDR3 spans 16 residues. V shed 4 bases, J shed 7 bases, and the junction held 10 bases outside the gene matches. In DNA form, the CDR3 reads TGTGCCAGCAGCTCTACGAGGGGACAGGGATCTGAAAAACTGTTTTTT. Translated, it gives CASSSTRGQGSEKLFF.

The genes are TRBV29-1 and TRBJ1-1, with TRBD1 matching over 9 bases. V trimming: 3 bases; J trimming: 11 bases; junction bases outside the gene matches: 4. The length of the CDR3 is 11 residues. The germline gives CDR1 SQVTM, CDR2 ANQGSEA. Written as DNA, the CDR3 is TGCAGCGTTGAGGGGGGACAGGGTGCTTTCTTT. Protein: CSVEGGQGAFF.

The chain combines TRBV9 with TRBJ2-7; TRBD2 aligns across 7 bases. V lost 3 bases and J lost 2; bases outside the gene matches: 8. CDR3 length: 15 residues. Germline lookup yields CDR1 SGDLS and CDR2 YYNGEE. The CDR3 sequence: CASSEGTTSTYEQYF. The CDR3 bases are TGTGCCAGCAGCGAAGGGACTACCTCAACCTACGAGCAGTACTTC.

The chain couples TRBV5-5 to TRBJ2-1, with 12 nucleotides matching TRBD2. The CDR3 extends over 15 amino acids. V was clipped by 4 bases and J by 6 bases; unmatched bases: 5. Germline lookup yields CDR1 SGHKS and CDR2 YYEKEE (reference sequence). In nucleotides, the CDR3 is TGTGCCAGCAGCCAACTAGCGGGAGGCCCCAATGAGCAGTTCTTC. Translated: CASSQLAGGPNEQFF.

This chain uses TRBV7-2 with TRBJ2-2; 8 positions match TRBD2. Germline lookup yields CDR1 SGHTA and CDR2 FQGNSA. V was clipped by 9 bases and J by 5 bases; unmatched bases: 17. CDR3 length: 17 amino acids. This CDR3 is CASWGHSGTRGTGELFF. In DNA, the CDR3 is TGTGCCAGTTGGGGGCATTCCGGGACTAGAGGTACCGGGGAGCTGTTTTTT. Full variable domain (remainder filled in from reference TRBV7-2 and TRBJ2-2): GAGVSQSPSNKVTEKGKDVELRCDPISGHTALYWYRQSLGQGLEFLIYFQGNSAPDKSGLPSDRFSAERTGGSVSTLTIQRTQQEDSAVYLCASWGHSGTRGTGELFFGEGSRLTVL.

This clone appeared once. The rearrangement joins TRBV7-3 to TRBJ2-1, with D unclear. The CDR3 has 15 amino acids. With 5 bases removed from V and 5 bases from J, the gap between germline ends came to 16 bases. The germline CDR1 and CDR2 sequences are SGHTA and FQGTGA. The CDR3 nucleotides read TGTGCCAGCAGCCCGGACCCTTTTACTGACAATGAGCAGTTCTTC. Translated, it gives CASSPDPFTDNEQFF. Filled out from reference TRBV7-3 and TRBJ2-1, the complete variable domain reads GAGVSQTPSNKVTEKGKYVELRCDPISGHTALYWYRQSLGQGPEFLIYFQGTGAADDSGLPNDRFFAVRPEGSVSTLKIQRTERGDSAVYLCASSPDPFTDNEQFFGPGTRLTVL.

This chain links TRBV27 with TRBJ2-7, with D perhaps assigned TRBD1 or TRBD2 (5 bases each). Germline V gene data show CDR1 as MNHEY and CDR2 as SMNVEV (reference sequence). The CDR3 is 16 amino acids. Between the trimmed V and J ends, which lost 4 bases and 4 bases, there was a span of 20 bases. CDR3 loop: CASSSSSGTVAYEQYF. DNA for the CDR3: TGTGCCAGCAGTTCCTCCTCCGGGACGGTCGCTTACGAGCAGTACTTC.

The rearrangement joins TRBV10-3 to TRBJ2-3; D is possibly TRBD1 (6 bases). The CDR3 is 15 residues long. V dropped 6 bases and J dropped 6 bases, with 19 bases sitting between them. Per germline, CDR1 ENHRY and CDR2 SYGVKD. The CDR3 spells CAISSGTTLWDTQYF. As DNA, the CDR3 is TGTGCCATCAGCTCCGGGACAACCCTCTGGGATACGCAGTATTTT.